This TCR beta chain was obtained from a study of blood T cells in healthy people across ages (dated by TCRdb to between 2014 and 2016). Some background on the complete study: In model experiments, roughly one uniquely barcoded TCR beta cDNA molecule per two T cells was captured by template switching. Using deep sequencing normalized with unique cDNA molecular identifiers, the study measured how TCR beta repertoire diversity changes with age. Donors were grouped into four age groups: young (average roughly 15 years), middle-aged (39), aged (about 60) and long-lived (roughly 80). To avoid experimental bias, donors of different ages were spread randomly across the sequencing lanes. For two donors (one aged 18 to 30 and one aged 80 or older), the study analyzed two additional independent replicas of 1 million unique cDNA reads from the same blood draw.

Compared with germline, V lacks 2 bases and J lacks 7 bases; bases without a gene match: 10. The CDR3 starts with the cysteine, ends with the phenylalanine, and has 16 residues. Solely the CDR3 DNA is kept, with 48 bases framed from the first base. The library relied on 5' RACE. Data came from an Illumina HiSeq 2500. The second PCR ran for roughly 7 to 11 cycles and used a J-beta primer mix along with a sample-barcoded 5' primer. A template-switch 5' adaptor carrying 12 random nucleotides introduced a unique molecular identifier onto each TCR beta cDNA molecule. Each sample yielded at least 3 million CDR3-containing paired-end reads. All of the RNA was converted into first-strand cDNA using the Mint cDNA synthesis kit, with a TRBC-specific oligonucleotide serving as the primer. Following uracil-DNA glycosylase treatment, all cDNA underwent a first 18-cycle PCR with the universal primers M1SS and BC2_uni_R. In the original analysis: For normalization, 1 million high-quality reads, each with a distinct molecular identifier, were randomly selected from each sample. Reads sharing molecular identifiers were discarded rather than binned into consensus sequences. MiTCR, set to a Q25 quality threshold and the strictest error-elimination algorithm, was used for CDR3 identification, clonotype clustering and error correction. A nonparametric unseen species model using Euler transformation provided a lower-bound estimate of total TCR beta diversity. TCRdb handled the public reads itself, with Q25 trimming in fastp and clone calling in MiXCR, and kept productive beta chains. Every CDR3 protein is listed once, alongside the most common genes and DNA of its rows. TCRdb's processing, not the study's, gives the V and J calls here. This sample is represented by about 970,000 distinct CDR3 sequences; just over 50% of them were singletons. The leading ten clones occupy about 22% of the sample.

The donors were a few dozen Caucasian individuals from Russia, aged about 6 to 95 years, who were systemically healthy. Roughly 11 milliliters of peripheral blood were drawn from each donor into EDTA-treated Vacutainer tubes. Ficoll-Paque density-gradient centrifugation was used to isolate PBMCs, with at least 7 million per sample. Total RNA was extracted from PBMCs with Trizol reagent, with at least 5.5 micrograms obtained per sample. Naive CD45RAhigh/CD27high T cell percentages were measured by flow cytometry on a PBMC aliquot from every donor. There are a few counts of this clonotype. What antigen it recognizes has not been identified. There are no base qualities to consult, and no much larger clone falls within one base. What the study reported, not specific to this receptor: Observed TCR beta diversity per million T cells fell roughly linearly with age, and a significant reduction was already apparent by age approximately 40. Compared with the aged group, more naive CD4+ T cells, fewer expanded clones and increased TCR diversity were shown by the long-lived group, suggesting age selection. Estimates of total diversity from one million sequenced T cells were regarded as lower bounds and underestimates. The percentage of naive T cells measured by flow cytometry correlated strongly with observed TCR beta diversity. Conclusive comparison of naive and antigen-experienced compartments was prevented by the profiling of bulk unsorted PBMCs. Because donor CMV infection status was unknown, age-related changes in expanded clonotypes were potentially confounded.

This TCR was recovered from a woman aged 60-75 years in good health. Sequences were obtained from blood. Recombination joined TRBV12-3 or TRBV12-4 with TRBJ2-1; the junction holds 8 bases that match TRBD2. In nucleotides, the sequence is TGTGCCAGCAGTTTATTTGGAGCGGGAGTGGGTAATGAGCAGTTCTTC. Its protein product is CASSLFGAGVGNEQFF.